These T cell receptor beta chains were read from a single sample in a study of shared clonotypes between healthy human individuals. The repertoire was sequenced with immunoSEQ multiplex PCR; TCRdb's copy has only in-frame clones and lacks some. The data show around 1.1 million clones, 75% to 80% seen once. The sample taken for sequencing was memory CD4+ T cells from PBMCs. The receptors shown here come from a man aged 18 to 30 in good health. Some clones in this sample may be carry-over from other donors' samples. Both conserved end residues are part of each CDR3. D genes are given only for firm matches. Clone sizes are given selectively: once, few, many, or a class where the clone is expanded.

clone_size	cdr3_length	j_call	d_call	v_call	cdr3_aa	cdr3_nt
NA	14	TRBJ1-2	NA	TRBV9	CASSPGHSAYGYTF	TGTGCCAGCAGCCCCGGACATTCCGCATATGGCTACACCTTC
NA	17	TRBJ2-3	TRBD2	TRBV6-1	CASSGGPTSGSTDTQYF	TGTGCCAGCAGTGGGGGGCCGACTAGCGGGAGCACAGATACGCAGTATTTT
NA	13	TRBJ1-5	TRBD1	TRBV2	CASKDRANQPQHF	TGTGCCAGCAAGGACAGGGCAAATCAGCCCCAGCATTTT
NA	17	TRBJ2-5	TRBD2	TRBV14	CASSPLGAGGPKETQYF	TGTGCCAGCAGCCCCCTCGGAGCGGGAGGGCCAAAAGAGACCCAGTACTTC
once	15	TRBJ2-1	NA	TRBV5-4	CASSLSSGSYNEQFF	TGTGCCAGCAGCTTGAGTAGCGGCTCCTACAATGAGCAGTTCTTC
NA	13	TRBJ2-7	NA	TRBV5-3	CASSPYSGYEQYF	TGCGCCAGCAGCCCGTACAGCGGGTACGAGCAGTACTTC
once	15	TRBJ2-7	TRBD2	TRBV7-2	CASSLFGTSGYEQYF	TGTGCCAGCAGCTTATTTGGGACTAGCGGTTACGAGCAGTACTTC
NA	13	TRBJ2-7	NA	TRBV28	CASRGTVPYEQYF	TGTGCCAGCAGGGGGACCGTCCCCTACGAGCAGTACTTC
NA	14	TRBJ2-1	TRBD2	TRBV5-6	CASSRTSGYNEQFF	TGTGCCAGCAGCCGGACTAGCGGGTACAATGAGCAGTTCTTC
NA	12	TRBJ2-4	NA	TRBV7-9	CASSSPYGSQYF	TGTGCCAGCAGCTCGCCCTATGGTAGTCAGTACTTC
once	10	TRBJ2-7	NA	TRBV20-1	CSAGHYEQYF	TGCAGTGCCGGACACTACGAGCAGTACTTC
once	16	TRBJ1-1	TRBD1	TRBV27	CASSLFGAGGNTEAFF	TGTGCCAGCAGTTTATTCGGGGCAGGGGGTAACACTGAAGCTTTCTTT
NA	14	TRBJ1-3	NA	TRBV19	CASSQGTSGNTIYF	TGTGCCAGTAGCCAAGGGACCTCTGGAAACACCATATATTTT
NA	13	TRBJ1-2	NA	TRBV28	CASSSRGSSGYTF	TGTGCCAGCAGTTCCAGGGGATCTTCTGGCTACACCTTC
NA	14	TRBJ2-7	NA	TRBV11-2	CASSPGRRSYEQYF	TGTGCCAGCAGTCCCGGTCGCCGTTCCTACGAGCAGTACTTC
NA	15	TRBJ1-4	NA	TRBV28	CASSSRKRVEEKLFF	TGTGCCAGCAGCTCGAGGAAGAGGGTTGAGGAAAAACTGTTTTTT
NA	14	TRBJ1-2	TRBD1	TRBV7-2	CASSPRQGAIGYTF	TGTGCCAGCAGCCCTCGACAGGGGGCAATTGGCTACACCTTC
few	12	TRBJ2-3	NA	TRBV29-1	CSGGGNTDTQYF	TGCAGCGGGGGCGGTAACACAGATACGCAGTATTTT
NA	15	TRBJ2-7	TRBD1	TRBV6-1	CASSDRDSGNLGQYF	TGTGCCAGCAGTGACCGGGACAGTGGTAATCTTGGGCAGTACTTC
NA	15	TRBJ1-4	TRBD1	TRBV5-6	CASSFGDREGEKLFF	TGTGCCAGCAGCTTTGGGGACAGGGAAGGAGAAAAACTGTTTTTT
NA	12	TRBJ2-3	NA	TRBV5-8	CASSPFTDTQYF	TGTGCCAGCAGCCCCTTCACAGATACGCAGTATTTT
many	14	TRBJ2-2	TRBD2	TRBV7-3	CASSPGGSTGELFF	TGTGCCAGCAGCCCCGGGGGGAGCACCGGGGAGCTGTTTTTT
NA	15	TRBJ2-1	TRBD1	TRBV30	CAWSARTGDTAGQFF	TGTGCCTGGAGTGCTCGGACAGGGGACACCGCCGGGCAGTTCTTC
NA	11	TRBJ1-2	TRBD1	TRBV20-1	CSVGQGTSYTF	TGCAGTGTGGGACAGGGAACAAGCTACACCTTC
NA	14	TRBJ2-1	NA	TRBV5-1	CASSGNGVYNEQFF	TGCGCCAGCAGCGGGAATGGAGTCTACAATGAGCAGTTCTTC
NA	15	TRBJ1-2	TRBD1	TRBV13	CASSSWTGRPHGYTF	TGTGCCAGCAGCTCATGGACAGGGAGACCTCATGGCTACACCTTC
NA	15	TRBJ2-5	NA	TRBV2	CASIPYIPGQETQYF	TGTGCCAGCATTCCTTATATCCCGGGGCAAGAGACCCAGTACTTC
NA	14	TRBJ2-7	NA	TRBV21-1	CASSSSQGMGEQYF	TGTGCCAGCAGCAGTTCCCAGGGGATGGGGGAGCAGTACTTC
many	16	TRBJ2-1	TRBD1	TRBV4-1	CASRDPGTGGYNEQFF	TGCGCCAGCAGGGATCCCGGGACAGGGGGCTACAATGAGCAGTTCTTC
NA	15	TRBJ2-7	TRBD2	TRBV2	CASRAVGLASGEQYF	TGTGCCAGCAGGGCGGTGGGACTAGCGTCGGGGGAGCAGTACTTC
NA	17	TRBJ2-7	TRBD1	TRBV4-1	CASSQPSGQGIPYEQYF	TGCGCCAGCAGCCAACCCTCGGGACAGGGGATCCCCTACGAGCAGTACTTC
few	14	TRBJ1-3	NA	TRBV4-2	CASSLRGIGNTIYF	TGTGCCAGCAGCCTCAGGGGCATCGGAAACACCATATATTTT
NA	16	TRBJ2-7	TRBD1	TRBV5-6	CASSPEPGQGEYEQYF	TGTGCCAGCAGCCCCGAACCAGGACAGGGGGAGTACGAGCAGTACTTC
NA	14	TRBJ1-1	NA	TRBV7-3	CASSPSGPNTEAFF	TGTGCCAGCAGCCCCAGCGGGCCGAACACTGAAGCTTTCTTT
NA	14	TRBJ2-1	NA	TRBV7-8	CASSLAGTYNEQFF	TGTGCCAGCAGCTTAGCCGGAACGTACAATGAGCAGTTCTTC
NA	15	TRBJ1-2	NA	TRBV28	CASRIEDRANYGYTF	TGTGCCAGCAGGATCGAAGACAGAGCTAACTATGGCTACACCTTC
NA	13	TRBJ1-6	NA	TRBV2	CASKEGYNSPLHF	TGTGCCAGCAAGGAGGGGTATAATTCACCCCTCCACTTT
few	16	TRBJ2-3	TRBD2	TRBV28	CASSPGLAGARDTQYF	TGTGCCAGCAGTCCGGGACTAGCGGGAGCGCGGGATACGCAGTATTTT
NA	18	TRBJ2-2	TRBD2	TRBV9	CASSERGSSGSGTGELFF	TGTGCCAGCAGCGAGAGGGGGTCTAGCGGGAGCGGCACCGGGGAGCTGTTTTTT
once	15	TRBJ1-2	TRBD1	TRBV7-6	CASSLGQGLFYGYTF	TGTGCCAGCAGCTTAGGACAGGGTTTATTCTATGGCTACACCTTC
NA	18	TRBJ2-6	NA	TRBV9	CASSPDPTPLSGANVLTF	TGTGCCAGCAGCCCAGACCCGACTCCTCTCTCTGGGGCCAACGTCCTGACTTTC
NA	15	TRBJ1-1	TRBD1	TRBV15	CATSRAGGAIAEAFF	TGTGCCACCAGCAGAGCAGGGGGGGCTATCGCTGAAGCTTTCTTT
once	11	TRBJ1-2	NA	TRBV20-1	CSARGVNGYTF	TGCAGTGCTCGAGGGGTTAATGGCTACACCTTC
NA	18	TRBJ2-1	TRBD2	TRBV28	CASSHGLAGGVSYNEQFF	TGTGCCAGCAGCCACGGACTAGCGGGAGGGGTATCCTACAATGAGCAGTTCTTC
NA	14	TRBJ2-5	TRBD1	TRBV28	CASRTNGQVETQYF	TGTGCCAGCAGAACGAACGGACAGGTGGAGACCCAGTACTTC
NA	15	TRBJ2-7	NA	TRBV19	CASSIGPRQAYEQYF	TGTGCCAGTAGTATAGGACCGCGACAGGCCTACGAGCAGTACTTC
NA	16	TRBJ2-3	TRBD2	TRBV27	CASSSTGLAETDTQYF	TGTGCCAGCAGTTCAACGGGACTAGCGGAGACAGATACGCAGTATTTT
NA	15	TRBJ2-2	TRBD2	TRBV10-3	CAISEVSGGTGELFF	TGTGCCATCAGTGAGGTCTCGGGAGGCACCGGGGAGCTGTTTTTT
NA	14	TRBJ1-2	NA	TRBV30	CAWSRRGGNYGYTF	TGTGCCTGGAGCCGCCGGGGAGGTAACTATGGCTACACCTTC
NA	15	TRBJ2-1	NA	TRBV6-5	CASNPLAPSYNEQFF	TGTGCCAGCAATCCCCTGGCTCCTTCCTACAATGAGCAGTTCTTC
once	14	TRBJ2-5	TRBD2	TRBV5-4	CASSFNWEGETQYF	TGTGCCAGCAGCTTCAATTGGGAGGGGGAGACCCAGTACTTC
NA	14	TRBJ2-7	TRBD1	TRBV11-2	CASSFRQGMHEQYF	TGTGCCAGCAGCTTCCGACAGGGTATGCACGAGCAGTACTTC
NA	15	TRBJ2-5	TRBD1	TRBV7-2	CASSLAGTGRETQYF	TGTGCCAGCAGCTTAGCCGGGACAGGGAGAGAGACCCAGTACTTC
NA	13	TRBJ1-3	NA	TRBV5-1	CASRDLIGNTIYF	TGCGCCAGCAGGGACCTCATTGGAAACACCATATATTTT
NA	12	TRBJ1-2	TRBD1	TRBV6-5	CASRQGASGYTF	TGTGCCAGCAGACAGGGGGCGTCGGGCTACACCTTC
NA	12	TRBJ2-5	NA	TRBV18	CASTQYQETQYF	TGTGCCAGCACGCAATATCAAGAGACCCAGTACTTC
few	14	TRBJ1-1	NA	TRBV18	CASSPKDLWTEAFF	TGTGCCAGCTCACCGAAGGACCTTTGGACTGAAGCTTTCTTT